Sequencing of this T cell receptor beta chain was carried out in a study of beta chain features in type 1 diabetes. Study conclusions and caveats: For Type 1 diabetes patients, all four CD4+ subsets carried TCRB CDR3s that were moderately but significantly shorter.

CDR1 is SGHVS, CDR2 FQNEAQ, per germline. The CDR3 spans 16 residues. Between the trimmed V and J ends, which lost 5 bases and 0 bases, there was a span of 14 bases. The isolated RNA, all of it, was reverse transcribed, so expressed TCRB transcripts were what got sequenced. Sequencing used immunoSEQ multiplex PCR; TCRdb keeps in-frame clones, though not all of them. The sample has hundreds of thousands of clones; 9.3% are singletons. This clone was detected ten times or more. Its matching antigen is unknown. The gene calls are TRBV7-8 and TRBJ2-1, with D maybe TRBD1 (5 bases). This receptor was obtained from a man between 25 and 39 years old with type 1 diabetes. The sequenced material came from central memory CD4+ T cells from blood. The chain's CDR3 is CASSSIGVSSYNEQFF. CDR3 DNA sequence: TGTGCCAGCAGCAGCATAGGGGTTAGCTCCTACAATGAGCAGTTCTTC.